This T cell receptor beta chain was observed in a study of long-term antiretroviral therapy in people with HIV. Survey level was the resolution at which the v3.0 immunoSEQ assay ran. TCRdb's table, derived via immunoSEQ multiplex PCR, lists solely in-frame clones and lacks some. The table shows about 39,000 clones, with roughly nine tenths occurring only once. Donors each had at least one pre-ART PBMC sample and at least two post-ART ones. This clone has just one count. Its matching antigen is unknown. Study results and limitations: The blood, collected between about 2003 and 2017, was possibly taken under older ART regimens. An increase in diversity followed ART, yet levels stayed below transplant donor controls.

CDR1 is KGHSH and CDR2 is LQKENI in the germline V gene. The CDR3 contains 16 residues. The trim removed 0 bases at V and 4 bases at J, leaving 8 bases unmatched. The sequences come from unsorted PBMCs, collected 1.2 years after starting antiretroviral therapy. This receptor was identified in a woman in her forties or fifties with HIV. The J gene is TRBJ2-7, the V gene TRBV18; 8 bases are a match to TRBD1. The CDR3 reads CASSPPPQGVWYEQYF. Written as DNA, the CDR3 is TGTGCCAGCTCACCACCCCCACAGGGGGTATGGTACGAGCAGTACTTC.